These 7 T cell receptor beta chains were all obtained from the same sample, sequenced in a study of T cells in narcolepsy. Some clones are missing from TCRdb's copy, which holds only in-frame ones; the method was immunoSEQ multiplex PCR. This table has fewer than 20,000 clones, roughly 85% appearing once. The specimen sequenced was memory (CD45RA-) CD4+ T cells from blood. The receptors were sampled from a human donor in good health.

This chain connects TRBV5-1 to TRBJ2-3, with D perhaps matching TRBD2 (6 bases). CDR3 size: 12 residues. CDR1 SGHRS and CDR2 YFSETQ come from the germline V gene. V gave up 5 bases and J gave up 6 bases, with 10 bases separating them. CDR3 amino acids: CASRKGGDTQYF. The CDR3 DNA reads TGCGCCAGCAGGAAGGGAGGCGATACGCAGTATTTT.

The genes are TRBV18 and TRBJ1-1; D is uncertain. The germline V gene has CDR1 KGHSH and CDR2 LQKENI. This CDR3 contains 14 residues. With 6 bases removed from V and 3 bases from J, the gap between germline ends came to 14 bases. The CDR3 DNA is TGTGCCAGCTCGGCGGGTACAGAATACACTGAAGCTTTCTTT. Translated: CASSAGTEYTEAFF.

The genes are TRBV7-7 and TRBJ2-5, with 8 bases matching TRBD1. CDR1 and CDR2 (germline): SSHAT, FNYEAQ (reference sequence). This CDR3 region has 14 residues. Trimming removed 6 bases from V and 5 bases from J; junction bases left unmatched: 8. CDR3 sequence: CASRTGTGGETQYF. The CDR3, as DNA: TGTGCCAGCAGAACCGGGACAGGCGGGGAGACCCAGTACTTC.

CDR3: CASSDSTFFFGRDGGTQYF. The CDR3 nucleotides read TGTGCCAGCAGTGATTCCACATTCTTCTTTGGCAGGGATGGTGGGACCCAGTACTTC. J is TRBJ2-5 and V is TRBV6-1; the D gene is possibly TRBD1 (5 bases). CDR3 length: 19 residues. V was cut by 3 bases and J by 7 bases, with 30 bases left in between. Germline assignment: CDR1 MNHNS and CDR2 SASEGT.

This clone came up once. The V gene is TRBV16, the J gene TRBJ1-2; 10 bases agree with TRBD1. Germline V gives CDR1 KGHSY, CDR2 FQNENV. The V gene end was trimmed by 4 bases and the J gene end by 4 bases; junction bases not matched to a gene: 9. CDR3 length: 16 residues. This chain's CDR3 is CASSRARGQGVYGYTF. For the CDR3, the DNA is TGTGCCAGCAGCCGCGCACGAGGACAGGGGGTCTATGGCTACACCTTC.

This clone was seen more than once but under ten times. The V call is TRBV7-9, the J call TRBJ2-7; weak D call: TRBD2 (5 bases). This CDR3 contains 15 residues. The germline V and J ends were trimmed by 3 bases and 0 bases, with 12 bases remaining between them. In germline, CDR1 is SEHNR, CDR2 FQNEAQ (reference sequence). This CDR3 reads CASSFASWSSYEQYF. The CDR3 nucleotides are TGTGCCAGCAGCTTCGCTAGCTGGAGCTCCTACGAGCAGTACTTC.

The CDR3 coding sequence is TGTGCCACCAAGACAGGGGAGGGTTCACCCCTCCACTTT. Its translation: CATKTGEGSPLHF. The V call is TRBV10-3, the J call TRBJ1-6; TRBD1 aligns across 8 bases. Looked up from germline, CDR1 is ENHRY and CDR2 is SYGVKD. This CDR3 is built from 13 residues. V lost 10 bases and J lost 9; bases outside the gene matches: 8.